The sequence of this T cell receptor beta chain was determined in a study of CD8 T cells in Susac syndrome. Study information: Treatment status at blood draw for the Susac syndrome patients was therapy-naive, corticosteroids, or intravenous immunoglobulin alone.

TCR beta from blood CD8+ and CD4+ T cells was sequenced. Between the trimmed V and J ends, which lost 2 bases and 2 bases, there was a span of 10 bases. Per the germline V gene, CDR1 is MNHEY and CDR2 is SVGAGI. CDR3 length equals 15 residues. This clonotype was observed once. Its antigen is unknown. The study, taken as a whole, reports: Susac CD8+ cells expanded clonally the most in TEMRA cells and in active patients.

Random hexamers primed reverse transcription of about 0.5 to 1 ug RNA. Amplification of TCR beta CDR3 across 54 Vbeta and 13 Jbeta was performed with immunoSEQ multiplex PCR. TCRdb reanalysed the immunoSEQ multiplex PCR reads using MiXCR and keeps one entry per CDR3 protein. The profile shows around 81,000 distinct CDR3 sequences, roughly 94% of them singletons. This receptor was identified in a human donor with Susac syndrome. This rearrangement joins TRBV6-5 to TRBJ2-4; D unclear. The sequenced sample was CD8+ T cells from PBMCs. The CDR3: CASSYKSSPKNIQYF. CDR3 nucleotide sequence: TGTGCCAGCAGTTACAAGTCATCACCCAAAAACATTCAGTACTTC.